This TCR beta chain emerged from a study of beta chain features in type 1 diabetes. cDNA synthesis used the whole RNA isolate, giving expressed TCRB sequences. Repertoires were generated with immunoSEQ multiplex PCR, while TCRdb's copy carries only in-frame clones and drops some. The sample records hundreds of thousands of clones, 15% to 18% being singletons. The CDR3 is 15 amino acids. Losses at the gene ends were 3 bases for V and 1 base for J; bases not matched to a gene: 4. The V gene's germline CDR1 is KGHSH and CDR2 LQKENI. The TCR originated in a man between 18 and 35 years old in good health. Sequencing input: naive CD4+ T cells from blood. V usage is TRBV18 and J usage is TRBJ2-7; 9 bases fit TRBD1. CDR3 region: CASSPTGTGSYEQYF. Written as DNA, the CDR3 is TGTGCCAGCTCACCGACCGGGACAGGGTCCTACGAGCAGTACTTC.